This TCR beta chain was identified in a study of blood T cell repertoires in COVID-19. On the study more broadly: Samples came from the United States, Italy and Spain, spanning acute and convalescent COVID-19. T cells, B-cell-depleted T cells, or PBMCs supplied cDNA or gDNA.

Method: immunoSEQ multiplex PCR; TCRdb's copy keeps in-frame clones and lacks some. The sample consists of 100,000 to 150,000 clones, 80% to 90% of them appearing once. The germline gives CDR1 SQVTM, CDR2 ANQGSEA. The CDR3 has 14 amino acids. The V gene lost 4 bases and the J gene lost 5 bases, with 18 bases spanning the gap. The sequence came from a man aged 70 or older with active or convalescent COVID-19. The sequenced sample consisted of peripheral blood. The chain recombines TRBV29-1 with TRBJ2-7; D perhaps matches TRBD1 (5 bases). In DNA, the CDR3 is TGCAGCGTTGTAGTGGGGCAGGGAAAAAACGAGCAGTACTTC. The encoded protein is CSVVVGQGKNEQYF.